The 27 T cell receptor beta chains below all came from one sample that was sequenced in a study of blood T cell repertoires in COVID-19. The method was immunoSEQ multiplex PCR; TCRdb's version includes in-frame clones alone and lacks a portion of them. This sample has under 500,000 clones; 80% to 90% occur once, and the top ten carry 4% to 5.5%. Sequencing used peripheral blood. These receptors originate from a woman in her 30s with acute or convalescent COVID-19.

This chain connects TRBV19 to TRBJ1-1, with D tentatively TRBD1 (5 bases). This CDR3 has 12 residues. V lost 3 bases and J 6 bases, leaving 8 bases between the germline ends. Germline assignment: CDR1 LNHDA and CDR2 SQIVND (reference sequence). The CDR3 DNA follows: TGTGCCAGTAGTATTTGGGGGGCTGAAGCTTTCTTT. Protein sequence: CASSIWGAEAFF.

V usage is TRBV4-1 and J usage is TRBJ1-1; D is undetermined. From germline, CDR1 is MGHRA and CDR2 YSYEKL. V lost 7 bases, J lost 1 base, and 4 bases lay in between. The CDR3 covers 11 residues. In DNA, the CDR3 is TGCGCCAGCACTAGGAACACTGAAGCTTTCTTT. This codes for CASTRNTEAFF.

J is TRBJ1-2 and V is TRBV3-1 (or the pseudogene TRBV3-2); 8 bases fit TRBD1. The germline V gene has CDR1 LGHDT and CDR2 YNNKEL (reference sequence). CDR3 length equals 15 residues. J was trimmed by 3 bases and V by 2 bases; bases with no gene match: 5. CDR3 nucleotide sequence: TGTGCCAGCAGCCAATTGGACAGGGCGTACTATGGCTACACCTTC. It yields the protein CASSQLDRAYYGYTF.

The chain links TRBV5-6 to TRBJ2-5; 8 bases match TRBD2. Germline V lookup: CDR1 SGHDT, CDR2 YYEEEE. The CDR3 consists of 15 residues. The junction had 7 bases not matched to a gene; V was cut back by 1 base and J by 5 bases. CDR3 loop: CASSLPSGGLETQYF. CDR3 in DNA: TGTGCCAGCAGCTTGCCTTCGGGGGGGCTGGAGACCCAGTACTTC.

The chain joins TRBV4-1 to TRBJ2-3; unclear D gene. V was cut by 1 base and J by 5 bases, with 10 bases left in between. CDR3 length equals 14 residues. Germline lookup yields CDR1 MGHRA and CDR2 YSYEKL. Here the CDR3 DNA reads TGCGCCAGCAGCCAAGTAGTATTGGTAGATACGCAGTATTTT. As protein: CASSQVVLVDTQYF.

The chain has TRBV2 and TRBJ2-1; D is possibly TRBD1 (5 bases). CDR3 length: 13 amino acids. In germline, CDR1 is SNHLY, CDR2 FYNNEI. Trimming pared 11 bases from V and 6 bases from J, leaving 17 bases between. The DNA for the CDR3 is TGTGCCGGCGGAGCGCAGGGCGTCAATGAGCAGTTCTTC. Its protein is CAGGAQGVNEQFF.

There are many counts of this clone. The genes are TRBV27 and TRBJ2-7; D is perhaps TRBD1 (6 bases). The germline CDR1 and CDR2 sequences are MNHEY and SMNVEV (reference sequence). V was trimmed by 9 bases and J by 0 bases, leaving 15 bases between them. CDR3 length equals 14 residues. CDR3 region: CASKDGQLSYEQYF. In DNA form, the CDR3 reads TGTGCCAGTAAGGATGGACAGCTCTCCTACGAGCAGTACTTC.

The chain combines TRBV5-4 with TRBJ2-5; tentative D call: TRBD1 (6 bases). This CDR3 is built from 15 residues. The germline V gene has CDR1 SGHNT and CDR2 YYREEE (reference sequence). V was trimmed by 1 base and J by 6 bases, leaving 16 bases between them. CDR3 amino acids: CASSLYGEGGKTQYF. The CDR3 DNA reads TGTGCCAGCAGCTTGTACGGTGAAGGGGGAAAGACCCAGTACTTC.

J is TRBJ2-7 and V is TRBV5-5; TRBD1 agrees at 9 bases. CDR1 and CDR2 (germline): SGHKS, YYEKEE (reference sequence). Trimming removed 4 bases from V and 6 bases from J; junction bases left unmatched: 14. The CDR3 is 16 residues long. The CDR3 sequence is CASSRSPGQGTSEQYF. The CDR3 DNA sequence: TGTGCCAGCAGCCGTTCCCCGGGACAGGGTACCTCCGAGCAGTACTTC.

The chain joins TRBV5-6 to TRBJ2-5; no clear D. Germline V gene lookup returns CDR1 SGHDT and CDR2 YYEEEE. The CDR3 is 14 amino acids. The ends were cut back, 0 bases at V and 4 bases at J, with 10 bases in the middle. The CDR3 loop reads CASSLGTPGETQYF. DNA of the CDR3: TGTGCCAGCAGCTTGGGCACTCCGGGAGAGACCCAGTACTTC.

V and J are TRBV9 and TRBJ2-1; possibly TRBD2 for D (7 bases). Trimming cost V 4 bases and J 3 bases, with 17 bases left between them. This CDR3 has 16 amino acids. Per germline, CDR1 SGDLS and CDR2 YYNGEE. CDR3 sequence: CASSTQGRGFYNEQFF. The CDR3 region has the DNA TGTGCCAGCAGCACCCAGGGGCGGGGGTTCTACAATGAGCAGTTCTTC.

The V call is TRBV6-5, the J call TRBJ2-7; 8 bases agree with TRBD2. V lost 8 bases to trimming and J lost 5 bases; unmatched junction nucleotides: 8. The CDR3 loop spans 13 amino acids. Per the germline V gene, CDR1 is MNHEY and CDR2 is SVGAGI. CDR3 sequence reads: CASRLAGSNEQYF. The CDR3 nucleotides are TGTGCCAGCCGGCTAGCGGGTTCCAACGAGCAGTACTTC.

This chain connects TRBV15 to TRBJ2-2; 7 positions agree with TRBD1. Trimming took 0 bases from V and 6 from J; bases not matched to a gene: 1. This CDR3 has 14 residues. Germline CDR1 LNHNV, CDR2 YYDKDF (reference sequence). The CDR3 DNA is TGTGCCACCAGCAGAGAGACAGGGCCCGGGGAGCTGTTTTTT. It codes for CATSRETGPGELFF.

The chain uses TRBV5-6 and TRBJ2-5, with a tentative D call TRBD2 (5 bases). The CDR3 covers 14 residues. V lost 3 bases and J 5 bases, leaving 14 bases between the germline ends. In germline, CDR1 is SGHDT, CDR2 YYEEEE. The CDR3 DNA follows: TGTGCCAGCAGCTGGGCGGGTAGCTTGGAGACCCAGTACTTC. Its protein is CASSWAGSLETQYF.

This clone is a singleton in its sample. In DNA form, the CDR3 reads TGTGCCAGCAGCTTTCTAGATACGCAGTATTTT. This encodes CASSFLDTQYF. The chain recombines TRBV7-2 with TRBJ2-3; D is undetermined. V was pared by 3 bases and J by 5 bases, with 3 bases between. Germline V lookup: CDR1 SGHTA, CDR2 FQGNSA. This CDR3 has 11 amino acids.

J is TRBJ2-1 and V is TRBV7-6; 9 nucleotides align to TRBD2. This CDR3 is 16 amino acids long. Germline V gives CDR1 SGHVS, CDR2 FNYEAQ. The ends lost 2 bases at V and 7 bases at J; junction bases unmatched: 9. The CDR3 loop is CASSLFGGGAGNEQFF. DNA for the CDR3: TGTGCCAGCAGCTTATTTGGCGGGGGGGCTGGGAATGAGCAGTTCTTC.

V gene TRBV27 combines with J gene TRBJ1-1; D is unresolved. V dropped 9 bases and J dropped 10 bases, with 24 bases sitting between them. Germline V gives CDR1 MNHEY, CDR2 SMNVEV (reference sequence). The CDR3 extends over 14 amino acids. The CDR3 reads CASWGGLATRRAFF. DNA of the CDR3: TGTGCCAGTTGGGGAGGGTTGGCTACCCGGAGAGCTTTCTTT.

The chain employs TRBV30 and TRBJ2-6; the match to TRBD1 covers 7 bases. This CDR3 is built from 17 residues. V lost 3 bases to trimming and J lost 2 bases; unmatched junction nucleotides: 10. CDR1 is GTSNPN, CDR2 SVGIG, per germline (reference sequence). CDR3 protein: CAWRRGDSRTGANVLTF. The CDR3 coding sequence is TGTGCCTGGAGGAGAGGGGACAGTCGAACTGGGGCCAACGTCCTGACTTTC. Full variable domain (missing parts from reference TRBV30 and TRBJ2-6): SQTIHQWPATLVQPVGSPLSLECTVEGTSNPNLYWYRQAAGRGLQLLFYSVGIGQISSEVPQNLSASRPQDRQFILSSKKLLLSDSGFYLCAWRRGDSRTGANVLTFGAGSRLTVL.

The V and J genes are TRBV6-5 and TRBJ1-2; D not resolved. CDR3 length: 15 residues. Germline V lookup: CDR1 MNHEY, CDR2 SVGAGI. V shed 0 bases and J shed 5 bases, with 13 bases lying between them. The chain's CDR3 is CASSYSPSAPYGYTF. Here the CDR3 DNA reads TGTGCCAGCAGTTACTCACCTTCCGCGCCGTATGGCTACACCTTC.

The V gene is TRBV19, the J gene TRBJ2-2, with TRBD1 as a possible D gene (5 bases). The CDR3 runs to 13 residues. V lost 7 bases, J lost 6 bases, and 12 bases lay in between. Germline V gene sequence: CDR1 LNHDA, CDR2 SQIVND (reference sequence). The CDR3 region has the DNA TGTGCCAGTAATACAGGCGCGGCCGGGGAGCTGTTTTTT. It specifies CASNTGAAGELFF.

This chain links TRBV29-1 with TRBJ2-4; a possible D gene is TRBD1 (5 bases). CDR1 and CDR2 from the germline V gene are SQVTM and ANQGSEA. Trimming pared 3 bases from V and 1 base from J, leaving 7 bases between. This CDR3 spans 13 amino acids. The CDR3 bases are TGCAGCGTTGAGACAGCGGCCAAAAACATTCAGTACTTC. The encoded protein is CSVETAAKNIQYF.

The rearrangement uses TRBV6-2 or TRBV6-3 and TRBJ2-7, with TRBD2 matching 13 bases. V shed 5 bases, J shed 1 base, and the junction held 2 bases outside the gene matches. CDR3 size: 15 residues. Germline loops: CDR1 MNHEY, CDR2 SVGEGT. CDR3: CASSVGLAGSYEQYF. The CDR3 nucleotides read TGTGCCAGCAGTGTGGGACTAGCGGGATCCTACGAGCAGTACTTC.

The chain employs TRBV7-9 and TRBJ2-7, with D maybe TRBD2 (5 bases). This CDR3 has 14 amino acids. V lost 2 bases, J lost 2 bases, and 10 bases lay in between. Germline values: CDR1 SEHNR, CDR2 FQNEAQ (reference sequence). CDR3 nucleotide sequence: TGTGCCAGCAGCTTACGCGGGCAGACCTACGAGCAGTACTTC. It yields the protein CASSLRGQTYEQYF.

The chain carries TRBV10-3 and TRBJ2-1; maybe TRBD2 (6 bases). V lost 6 bases and J 5 bases, leaving 17 bases between the germline ends. The CDR3 extends over 15 amino acids. CDR1 ENHRY and CDR2 SYGVKD come from the germline V gene. The CDR3 protein is CAISGTPNNNNEQFF. The DNA for the CDR3 is TGTGCCATCAGCGGGACTCCTAATAACAACAATGAGCAGTTCTTC.

A note on this clone: Germline is not matched at one junction end, which may reflect a read error. J is TRBJ2-2 and V is TRBV9; TRBD2 aligns across 9 bases. Per germline, CDR1 SGDLS and CDR2 YYNGEE. This CDR3 spans 16 amino acids. CDR3 in amino acids: CARSFLAGGATGELFF. The CDR3 DNA is TGTGCCCGCAGCTTTCTCGCGGGGGGGGCTACCGGGGAGCTGTTTTTT.

J is TRBJ1-5 and V is TRBV7-8, with 10 positions matching TRBD1. The CDR3 has 16 residues. Germline values: CDR1 SGHVS, CDR2 FQNEAQ. Trimming at V came to 2 bases and at J to 3 bases, leaving 4 bases not matched to a gene. The DNA for the CDR3 is TGTGCCAGCAGCTTACGACAGGGGGCTGTCAATCAGCCCCAGCATTTT. It specifies CASSLRQGAVNQPQHF.

V gene TRBV4-1 combines with J gene TRBJ2-7; 8 bases are a match to TRBD1. The CDR3 runs to 14 residues. J lost 6 bases, V lost 1 base, and 5 bases had no gene match. From germline, CDR1 is MGHRA and CDR2 YSYEKL. In DNA, the CDR3 is TGCGCCAGCAGCCAAGGTACAGGGGGATCCGAGCAGTACTTC. Protein sequence: CASSQGTGGSEQYF.